This entry lists 11 T cell receptor beta chains sequenced from one sample in a study of cytotoxic CD8 clonotypes in ibrutinib-treated CLL. Repertoires were generated with immunoSEQ multiplex PCR, while TCRdb's copy carries only in-frame clones and drops some. In the table there are nearly 300,000 clones, more than 70% of which are singletons. Sequencing used PBMCs, obtained at disease progression, from a patient treated with ibrutinib. The receptors were sampled from a human donor with chronic lymphocytic leukemia.

The chain is built from TRBV6-1 and TRBJ1-2; D remains unclear. Trimming took 6 bases from V and 0 from J, leaving 11 bases between them. Per the germline V gene, CDR1 is MNHNS and CDR2 is SASEGT. The CDR3 is 14 amino acids. The CDR3 spells CASRRPRPNYGYTF. CDR3 in DNA: TGTGCCAGCAGGCGCCCGCGTCCTAACTATGGCTACACCTTC.

The rearrangement joins TRBV5-4 to TRBJ2-1; D gene uncertain. CDR1 and CDR2 (germline): SGHNT, YYREEE (reference sequence). The CDR3 sequence is 14 residues long. V shed 1 base and J shed 10 bases, with 15 bases lying between them. CDR3 in amino acids: CASSLLVGYGEQFF. DNA for the CDR3: TGTGCCAGCAGCTTGCTCGTGGGATATGGCGAGCAGTTCTTC.

The chain is built from TRBV7-8 and TRBJ2-2, with TRBD2 identical over 8 bases. V trimming: 5 bases; J trimming: 4 bases; junction bases outside the gene matches: 12. The CDR3 sequence is 17 residues long. The V gene's germline CDR1 is SGHVS and CDR2 FQNEAQ. As DNA, the CDR3 is TGTGCCAGCAGCGCCGTACCGACTAGCGCGATCACCGGGGAGCTGTTTTTT. Encoded protein: CASSAVPTSAITGELFF.

This chain uses TRBV6-1 with TRBJ2-1; 9 bases line up with TRBD1. Germline V gives CDR1 MNHNS, CDR2 SASEGT. This CDR3 spans 14 amino acids. V lost 2 bases and J lost 9; bases outside the gene matches: 5. CDR3 residues: CASSEHRGPIEQFF. The CDR3, as DNA: TGTGCCAGCAGTGAACACAGGGGGCCAATTGAGCAGTTCTTC.

The rearrangement uses TRBV27 and TRBJ2-3, with D possibly being TRBD1 (8 bases). The CDR3 extends over 16 amino acids. V dropped 4 bases and J dropped 1 base, with 15 bases sitting between them. Germline V lookup: CDR1 MNHEY, CDR2 SMNVEV (reference sequence). Here the CDR3 reads CASSYTGGGGTDTQYF. As DNA, the CDR3 is TGTGCCAGCAGTTACACAGGGGGAGGGGGCACAGATACGCAGTATTTT.

The chain joins TRBV5-1 to TRBJ2-3, with D perhaps matching TRBD1 (5 bases). The CDR3 length is 15 residues. The germline gives CDR1 SGHRS, CDR2 YFSETQ. The V end lost 0 bases, the J end lost 2 bases, and 10 bases lay between the germline ends. The CDR3 reads CASSLEGQYTDTQYF. The CDR3 region has the DNA TGCGCCAGCAGCTTGGAGGGGCAGTACACAGATACGCAGTATTTT.

DNA for the CDR3: TGTGCCAGCAGCTCGGGACGTTACAATGAGCAGTTCTTC. Its translation is CASSSGRYNEQFF. The chain couples TRBV11-2 to TRBJ2-1, with D possibly called TRBD1 or TRBD2 (5 bases each). Germline V gives CDR1 SGHAT, CDR2 FQNNGV. Trimming cost V 4 bases and J 4 bases, with 8 bases left between them. This CDR3 is 13 amino acids long.

The chain links TRBV12-2 to TRBJ2-5. Judging by the DNA end, TRBJ2-7 fits better; the J call may be wrong. TRBV12-2 counts as a pseudogene. CDR3 size: 13 residues. The CDR3 nucleotides read TGTGCAAGTCGCTTAAAGGGAACCTACGAGCAGTACTTC. Protein product: CASRLKGTYEQYF.

The chain combines TRBV28 with TRBJ1-1; unclear D gene. The V end lost 7 bases, the J end lost 4 bases, and 13 bases lay between the germline ends. CDR3 length: 13 residues. Germline loops: CDR1 MDHEN, CDR2 SYDVKM. The chain's CDR3 is CASIRASGTEAFF. The CDR3 DNA follows: TGTGCCAGCATCCGGGCTTCAGGCACTGAAGCTTTCTTT.

This clone was recorded once. Other DNA variants within this sample encode the same CDR3. The chain is built from TRBV29-1 and TRBJ1-5; 7 nucleotides line up with TRBD1. Per germline, CDR1 SQVTM and CDR2 ANQGSEA. The V gene end was trimmed by 4 bases and the J gene end by 3 bases; junction bases not matched to a gene: 3. The CDR3 is made up of 13 amino acids. In DNA form, the CDR3 reads TGCAGCGTTGGGGACAGATCCAATCAGCCCCAGCATTTT. Translated: CSVGDRSNQPQHF.

The chain is built from TRBV29-1 and TRBJ2-2, with 7 bases identical to TRBD2. Germline CDR1 is SQVTM and CDR2 is ANQGSEA. Trimming removed 4 bases from V and 6 bases from J; junction bases left unmatched: 5. The CDR3 extends over 13 amino acids. CDR3 residues: CSVVKAGSGELFF. CDR3 nucleotide sequence: TGCAGCGTTGTAAAAGCGGGGTCCGGGGAGCTGTTTTTT.